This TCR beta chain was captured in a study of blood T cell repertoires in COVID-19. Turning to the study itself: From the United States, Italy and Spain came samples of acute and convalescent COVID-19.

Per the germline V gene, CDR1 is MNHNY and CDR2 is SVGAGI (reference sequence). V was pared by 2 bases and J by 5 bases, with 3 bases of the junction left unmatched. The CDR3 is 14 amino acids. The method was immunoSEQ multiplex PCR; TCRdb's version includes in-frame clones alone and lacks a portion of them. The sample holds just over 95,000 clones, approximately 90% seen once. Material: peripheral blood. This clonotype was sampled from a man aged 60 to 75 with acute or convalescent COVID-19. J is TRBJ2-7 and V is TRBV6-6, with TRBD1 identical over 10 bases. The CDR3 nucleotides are TGTGCCAGCAGTTACGGACAGGGGGGCCACGAGCAGTACTTC. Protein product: CASSYGQGGHEQYF.